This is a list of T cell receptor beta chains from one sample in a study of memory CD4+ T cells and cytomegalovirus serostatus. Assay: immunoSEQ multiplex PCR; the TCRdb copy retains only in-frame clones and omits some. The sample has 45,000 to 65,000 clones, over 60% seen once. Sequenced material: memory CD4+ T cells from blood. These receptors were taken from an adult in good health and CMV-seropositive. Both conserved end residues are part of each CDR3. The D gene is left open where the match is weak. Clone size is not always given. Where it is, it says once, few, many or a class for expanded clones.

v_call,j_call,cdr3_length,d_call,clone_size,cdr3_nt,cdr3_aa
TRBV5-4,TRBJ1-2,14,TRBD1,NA,TGTGCCAGCACAGGGAGGGACAGGGCCTATGGCTACACCTTC,CASTGRDRAYGYTF
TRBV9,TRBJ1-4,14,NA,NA,TGTGCCAGCAGCCCTTCCCCAACTAATGAAAAACTGTTTTTT,CASSPSPTNEKLFF
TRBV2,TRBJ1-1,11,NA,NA,TGTGCCAGCAGTTGGGGGCCTGAAGCTTTCTTT,CASSWGPEAFF
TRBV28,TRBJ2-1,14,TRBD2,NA,TGTGCCAGCAGGGCGACTAGCGGATACAATGAGCAGTTCTTC,CASRATSGYNEQFF
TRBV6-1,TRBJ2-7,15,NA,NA,TGTGCCAGCAGTGTCCAGGAGGGCCGATTCTACGAGCAGTACTTC,CASSVQEGRFYEQYF
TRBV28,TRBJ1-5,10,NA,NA,TGTGCCAGCAGCAATCAGCCCCAGCATTTT,CASSNQPQHF
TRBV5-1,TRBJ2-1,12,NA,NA,TGCGCCAGTAGTACTGCCTACAATGAGCAGTTCTTC,CASSTAYNEQFF
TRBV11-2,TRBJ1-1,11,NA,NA,TGTGCCAGCAGCGCCCTAAGGGGAGCTTTCTTT,CASSALRGAFF
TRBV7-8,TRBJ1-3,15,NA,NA,TGTGCCAGCAGCTTAAGCATAGACTCTGGAAACACCATATATTTT,CASSLSIDSGNTIYF
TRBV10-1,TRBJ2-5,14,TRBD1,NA,TGCGCCAGCACTGAACTGGACAGGGTGGAGACCCAGTACTTC,CASTELDRVETQYF
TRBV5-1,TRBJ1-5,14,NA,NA,TGCGCCAGCAGCTTGGGTACGAGCAATCAGCCCCAGCATTTT,CASSLGTSNQPQHF
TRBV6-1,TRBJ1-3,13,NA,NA,TGTGCCAGCAGTGAAGCACCCGGTTCCACCATATATTTT,CASSEAPGSTIYF
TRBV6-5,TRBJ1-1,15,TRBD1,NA,TGTGCCAGCAGCCCCAGACAGGGAAGGACCACTGAAGCTTTCTTT,CASSPRQGRTTEAFF
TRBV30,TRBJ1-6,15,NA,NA,TGTGCCTGGAAAAAAAGGTGGACACCTAATTCACCCCTCCACTTT,CAWKKRWTPNSPLHF
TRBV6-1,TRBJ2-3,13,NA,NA,TGTGCCAGCAGTGTGGCGGACCGAGATACGCAGTATTTT,CASSVADRDTQYF
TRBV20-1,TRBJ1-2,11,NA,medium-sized,TGCAGTGCTTCGACAGGTAGTGGCTACACCTTC,CSASTGSGYTF
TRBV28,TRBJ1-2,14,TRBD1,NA,TGTGCCAGCAGATTAATAGACAGGGCCGGAGGCTACACCTTC,CASRLIDRAGGYTF
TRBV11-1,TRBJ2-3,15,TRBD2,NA,TGTGCCAGCAGCACCAATCTAGCGGGGGAAGATACGCAGTATTTT,CASSTNLAGEDTQYF
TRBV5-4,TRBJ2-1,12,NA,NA,TGTGCCAGCAGCGGAAGGGGAAATGAGCAGTTCTTC,CASSGRGNEQFF
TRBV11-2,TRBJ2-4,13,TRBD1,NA,TGTGCCAGCAGCACCCGACAGGGGGGGGGACGTTACTTC,CASSTRQGGGRYF
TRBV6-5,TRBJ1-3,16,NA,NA,TGTGCCAGCAGTTCAACCCACAACTGGGCTGGAAACACCATATATTTT,CASSSTHNWAGNTIYF
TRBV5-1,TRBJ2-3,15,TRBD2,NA,TGCGCCAGCAGCACCGGGACTATCACGGCAGATACGCAGTATTTT,CASSTGTITADTQYF
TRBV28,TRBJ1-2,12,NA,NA,TGTGCCAGCAGTTTATCTAACTATGGCTACACCTTC,CASSLSNYGYTF
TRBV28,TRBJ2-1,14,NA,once,TGTGCCAGCAGGATCGGAGGCCCGGGGGATGAGCAGTTCTTC,CASRIGGPGDEQFF
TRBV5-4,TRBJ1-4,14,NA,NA,TGTGCCAGCAGCTTGGGGGCAACTAATGAAAAACTGTTTTTT,CASSLGATNEKLFF
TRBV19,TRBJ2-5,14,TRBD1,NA,TGTGCCAGTAGCTGGGACAGGGGAGGAGAGACCCAGTACTTC,CASSWDRGGETQYF
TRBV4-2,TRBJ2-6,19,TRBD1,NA,TGTGCCAGCAGCCCCCGGGACAGGGGGTCCCTTTCTGGGGCCAACGTCCTGACTTTC,CASSPRDRGSLSGANVLTF
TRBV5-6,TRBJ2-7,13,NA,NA,TGTGCCAGCAGCTTGGGCGAGCTGGGCGAGCAGTACTTC,CASSLGELGEQYF
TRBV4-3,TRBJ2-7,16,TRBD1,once,TGCGCCAGCAGCCAAGATGGGCCGGGACAGTCCTACGAGCAGTACTTC,CASSQDGPGQSYEQYF
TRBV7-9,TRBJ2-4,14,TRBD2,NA,TGTGCCAGCAGCTTAGTAGCGGGAGGAAACATTCAGTACTTC,CASSLVAGGNIQYF
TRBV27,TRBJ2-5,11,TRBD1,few,TGTGCCAGCAGTTTATCAGGGGGCTTAGACTTC,CASSLSGGLDF
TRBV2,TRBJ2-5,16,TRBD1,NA,TGTGCCAGCAGTGGACTGGGACAGGGGTACCAAGAGACCCAGTACTTC,CASSGLGQGYQETQYF
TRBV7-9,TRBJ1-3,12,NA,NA,TGTGCCAGCACCCTAACAGGAAACACCATATATTTT,CASTLTGNTIYF
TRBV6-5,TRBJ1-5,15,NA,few,TGTGCCAGCAGTTACTCAAGATATAGCAATCAGCCCCAGCATTTT,CASSYSRYSNQPQHF
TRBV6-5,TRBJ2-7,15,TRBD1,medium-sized,TGTGCCAGCAGCTCCACCCGGACAGGAGCCTACGAGCAGTACTTC,CASSSTRTGAYEQYF
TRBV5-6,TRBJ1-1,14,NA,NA,TGTGCCAGCAGCTGGGGCCAGGGGATAACTGAAGCTTTCTTT,CASSWGQGITEAFF
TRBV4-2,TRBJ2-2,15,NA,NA,TGTGCCAGCAGCCACCCGGGACAGAACACCGGGGAGCTGTTTTTT,CASSHPGQNTGELFF
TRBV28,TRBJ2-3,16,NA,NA,TGTGCCAGCAGTTCGGAGCGGAGTCCTAACACAGATACGCAGTATTTT,CASSSERSPNTDTQYF
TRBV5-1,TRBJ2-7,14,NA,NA,TGCGCCAGCAGCTTGCGGGACTCTACGCCCGAGCAGTACTTC,CASSLRDSTPEQYF
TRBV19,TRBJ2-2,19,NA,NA,TGTGCCAGTAGAAAAGTAGGGGGGCGGGGGCCACGCCCCACCGGGGAGCTGTTTTTT,CASRKVGGRGPRPTGELFF
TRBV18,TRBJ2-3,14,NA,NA,TGTGCCAGCTCACCACCCGTCCATACAGATACGCAGTATTTT,CASSPPVHTDTQYF
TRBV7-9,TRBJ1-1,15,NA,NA,TGTGCCAGCAGCTCCAAAGCAAGATTAGGGTCCGAAGCTTTCTTT,CASSSKARLGSEAFF
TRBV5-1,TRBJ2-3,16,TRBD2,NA,TGCGCCAGCAGCTTAGGACTAGCGTCTAGCACAGATACGCAGTATTTT,CASSLGLASSTDTQYF
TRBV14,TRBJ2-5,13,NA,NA,TGTGCCAGCAGCCAAACGCCTCTGCAGACCCAGTACTTC,CASSQTPLQTQYF
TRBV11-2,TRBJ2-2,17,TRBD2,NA,TGTGCCAGCAGACCACCCTATAGCGGGAGAAAAACCGGGGAGCTGTTTTTT,CASRPPYSGRKTGELFF
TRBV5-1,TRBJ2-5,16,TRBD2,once,TGCGCCAGCAGCAACCTTCTGGGACTAGCGGAAGAGACCCAGTACTTC,CASSNLLGLAEETQYF
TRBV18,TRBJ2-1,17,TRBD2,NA,TGTGCCAGCTCATCTGGCTCGACTAGCGTTAGTAGGGATGAGCAGTTCTTC,CASSSGSTSVSRDEQFF
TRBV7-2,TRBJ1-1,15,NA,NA,TGTGCCAGCAGCCTAGGGTGGGGAGGAGGCACTGAAGCTTTCTTT,CASSLGWGGGTEAFF
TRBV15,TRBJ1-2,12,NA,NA,TGTGCCACCAGCAGGGACAGCCTGGGCTACACCTTC,CATSRDSLGYTF
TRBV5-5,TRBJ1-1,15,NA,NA,TGTGCCAGCAGCTTGTACCCGGCCTCGAACACTGAAGCTTTCTTT,CASSLYPASNTEAFF
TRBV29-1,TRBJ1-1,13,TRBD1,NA,TGCAGCGCTCGTCACAGGGGAAACACTGAAGCTTTCTTT,CSARHRGNTEAFF
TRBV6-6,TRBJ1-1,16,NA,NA,TGTGCCAGCAGTTACTCCGGGGTAGGGTCGGGAACTGAAGCTTTCTTT,CASSYSGVGSGTEAFF
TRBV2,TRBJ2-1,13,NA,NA,TGTGCCAGCAGTTCAGAAAGTTACAATGAGCAGTTCTTC,CASSSESYNEQFF
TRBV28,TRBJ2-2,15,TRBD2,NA,TGTGCCAGCATCCCGGGACTAGCGTCTACCGGGGAGCTGTTTTTT,CASIPGLASTGELFF
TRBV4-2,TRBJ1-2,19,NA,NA,TGTGCCAGCAGCCAAGGCCAGACTTGGGGGCAGTCAAGCAACTATGGCTACACCTTC,CASSQGQTWGQSSNYGYTF
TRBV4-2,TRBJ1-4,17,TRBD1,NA,TGTGCCAGCAGCCAAGATGCAGGGGGCCTCTATAATGAAAAACTGTTTTTT,CASSQDAGGLYNEKLFF
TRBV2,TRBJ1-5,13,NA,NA,TGTGCCAGCACATGGACAGAGAATCAGCCCCAGCATTTT,CASTWTENQPQHF